Listed below are T cell receptor beta chains from one sample, sequenced in a study of T cell responses to AZD1222 COVID-19 vaccine. Using immunoSEQ multiplex PCR, the repertoire was profiled, and TCRdb retains in-frame clones only, with some absent. The repertoire has about 150,000 clones, roughly 93% of them found once; the top ten carry 1.9%. The sequencing here drew on peripheral blood, taken 28 days after the second AZD1222 dose. Receptors originate from an adult who received the AZD1222 COVID-19 vaccine. Each CDR3 is given with its conserved first and last residue. D genes are given only for firm matches. Size is stated for part of the rows, as once, few or many counts, or as a class when the clone is expanded.

d_call	clone_size	v_call	j_call	cdr3_aa	cdr3_nt
.	.	TRBV6-2/TRBV6-3	TRBJ1-2	CASSSSWTADYGYTF	TGTGCCAGCAGTTCCTCCTGGACAGCGGATTATGGCTACACCTTC
TRBD2	.	TRBV19	TRBJ2-1	CASSAQTSGEQFF	TGTGCCAGTAGTGCCCAGACTAGCGGGGAGCAGTTCTTC
.	once	TRBV25-1	TRBJ1-1	CASSEGLGTEAFF	TGTGCCAGCAGTGAAGGGTTGGGCACTGAAGCTTTCTTT
TRBD2	once	TRBV18	TRBJ2-1	CASSPSSLPGGEQFF	TGTGCCAGCTCACCATCGAGCCTTCCGGGAGGAGAGCAGTTCTTC
.	.	TRBV7-3	TRBJ2-1	CASSSPTRGQFF	TGTGCCAGCAGCTCCCCGACTAGAGGGCAGTTCTTC
.	.	TRBV3-1/TRBV3-2	TRBJ1-4	CASSPQGVEKLFF	TGTGCCAGCAGCCCTCAGGGTGTCGAAAAACTGTTTTTT
.	.	TRBV11-2	TRBJ1-2	CASSLGSVSNYGYTF	TGTGCCAGCAGCTTAGGATCGGTTTCTAACTATGGCTACACCTTC
.	.	TRBV25-1	TRBJ1-2	CASREIGYTF	TGTGCCAGCAGGGAGATCGGCTACACCTTC
.	.	TRBV19	TRBJ2-7	CASSIVEGSYEQYF	TGTGCCAGTAGTATAGTAGAGGGGTCCTACGAGCAGTACTTC
TRBD1	.	TRBV7-2	TRBJ1-1	CASSSDRAVTEAFF	TGTGCCAGCAGCTCCGACAGGGCGGTCACTGAAGCTTTCTTT
.	few	TRBV20-1	TRBJ2-7	CSALGLIEQYF	TGCAGTGCCCTAGGACTCATCGAGCAGTACTTC
.	.	TRBV5-6	TRBJ2-5	CASSLIGRRETQYF	TGTGCCAGCAGCTTGATTGGGAGGAGGGAGACCCAGTACTTC
.	.	TRBV19	TRBJ1-4	CASSMIGRTNEKLFF	TGTGCCAGTAGTATGATTGGGCGAACTAATGAAAAACTGTTTTTT
TRBD1	.	TRBV6-5	TRBJ1-1	CASSYFGQGGTEAFF	TGTGCCAGCAGTTACTTCGGACAGGGAGGGACTGAAGCTTTCTTT
.	few	TRBV24-1	TRBJ2-1	CATSDSRRSNEQFF	TGTGCCACCAGTGATTCAAGGAGAAGCAATGAGCAGTTCTTC
.	.	TRBV12-3/TRBV12-4	TRBJ1-5	CASSRGTNQPQHF	TGTGCCAGCAGTCGTGGGACTAATCAGCCCCAGCATTTT
.	.	TRBV30	TRBJ2-7	CAWSGDAYEQYF	TGTGCCTGGAGCGGGGACGCCTACGAGCAGTACTTC
.	.	TRBV27	TRBJ1-1	CASTLPRTDTEAFF	TGTGCCAGCACCCTCCCGAGGACGGACACTGAAGCTTTCTTT
.	.	TRBV6-6	TRBJ2-2	CASIQRREAGELFF	TGTGCCAGCATCCAACGACGCGAGGCCGGGGAGCTGTTTTTT
.	.	TRBV5-6	TRBJ2-2	CASSLQEGGNTGELFF	TGTGCCAGCAGCCTCCAGGAGGGAGGGAACACCGGGGAGCTGTTTTTT
.	.	TRBV6-1	TRBJ1-1	CASSEAGTGNTEAFF	TGTGCCAGCAGTGAAGCGGGAACAGGGAACACTGAAGCTTTCTTT
.	.	TRBV18	TRBJ1-1	CASSPGRGGSTEAFF	TGTGCCAGCTCACCGGGCAGGGGAGGAAGTACTGAAGCTTTCTTT
.	.	TRBV7-9	TRBJ2-7	CASSLDWREQYF	TGTGCCAGCAGCTTAGATTGGAGGGAGCAGTACTTC
TRBD2	.	TRBV18	TRBJ2-3	CASSPGPPSGGSDTQYF	TGTGCCAGCTCACCGGGCCCTCCTAGCGGGGGGTCAGATACGCAGTATTTT
.	.	TRBV5-5	TRBJ1-2	CASSLPEDGYTF	TGTGCCAGCAGCTTGCCTGAGGATGGCTACACCTTC
.	.	TRBV3-1/TRBV3-2	TRBJ1-1	CASRVRLGSTEAFF	TGTGCCAGCAGGGTTAGGCTAGGGAGCACTGAAGCTTTCTTT
TRBD2	.	TRBV19	TRBJ2-1	CASSIARTRGNEQFF	TGTGCCAGTAGTATAGCTAGGACTAGAGGAAATGAGCAGTTCTTC
.	.	TRBV5-1	TRBJ2-4	CASSLDGGPGDF	TGCGCCAGCAGCTTGGACGGCGGGCCGGGGGACTTC
TRBD1	.	TRBV15	TRBJ1-5	CATSTKTGANQPQHF	TGTGCCACCAGCACCAAGACAGGGGCCAATCAGCCCCAGCATTTT
.	.	TRBV2	TRBJ1-2	CASRVTQDGYTF	TGTGCCAGCAGAGTGACTCAGGATGGCTACACCTTC
.	few	TRBV7-9	TRBJ2-7	CASSLSTYEQYF	TGTGCCAGCAGCTTAAGCACCTACGAGCAGTACTTC
TRBD2	.	TRBV6-1	TRBJ2-1	CASSEEGLADYNEQFF	TGTGCCAGCAGTGAGGAAGGACTAGCGGACTACAATGAGCAGTTCTTC
.	.	TRBV6-6	TRBJ1-4	CASSSGAGRGEKLFF	TGTGCCAGCAGTTCCGGGGCTGGGAGAGGTGAAAAACTGTTTTTT
.	.	TRBV11-2	TRBJ1-6	CASSSWTVPNSPLHF	TGTGCCAGCAGCTCTTGGACAGTCCCTAATTCACCCCTCCACTTT
.	.	TRBV11-1	TRBJ1-2	CASSFRQDYGYTF	TGTGCCAGCAGTTTTCGACAGGACTATGGCTACACCTTC
.	.	TRBV19	TRBJ1-2	CASSPLARNYGYTF	TGTGCCAGTAGTCCCCTGGCCCGGAACTATGGCTACACCTTC
.	.	TRBV2	TRBJ1-2	CASSSDRPNYGYTF	TGTGCCAGCAGTTCCGACAGACCTAACTATGGCTACACCTTC
.	.	TRBV21-1	TRBJ1-1	CASSRTVDSGNTEAFF	TGTGCCAGCAGCCGGACAGTAGATTCGGGGAACACTGAAGCTTTCTTT
.	.	TRBV18	TRBJ2-7	CASSPGDEQYF	TGTGCCAGCTCACCGGGGGACGAGCAGTACTTC
TRBD1	.	TRBV2	TRBJ1-5	CASRDRGSRPQHF	TGTGCCAGTCGGGACAGGGGAAGTCGTCCCCAGCATTTT
.	.	TRBV3-1/TRBV3-2	TRBJ1-2	CASSPTGQPNYGYTF	TGTGCCAGCAGCCCTACCGGACAGCCCAACTATGGCTACACCTTC
.	.	TRBV4-2	TRBJ1-2	CASSQDLPRRGYGYTF	TGTGCCAGCAGCCAAGATTTACCGAGAAGGGGCTATGGCTACACCTTC
.	.	TRBV7-9	TRBJ1-2	CASSLAGRHNYGYTF	TGTGCCAGCAGCTTAGCGGGCAGGCACAACTATGGCTACACCTTC
.	.	TRBV2	TRBJ1-1	CASSELIRAEAFF	TGTGCCAGCAGTGAATTGATAAGGGCTGAAGCTTTCTTT
.	.	TRBV9	TRBJ2-2	CASSVGLNTGELFF	TGTGCCAGCAGCGTAGGACTTAACACCGGGGAGCTGTTTTTT
.	.	TRBV21-1	TRBJ1-5	CASSKFGGGVWGNQPQHF	TGTGCCAGCAGCAAATTCGGGGGGGGCGTATGGGGCAATCAGCCCCAGCATTTT
TRBD1	once	TRBV7-3	TRBJ1-5	CASSLKERDRGGYQPQHF	TGTGCCAGCAGCTTAAAAGAAAGGGACAGGGGAGGGTATCAGCCCCAGCATTTT
TRBD2	.	TRBV5-8	TRBJ2-6	CASSRTHSGGYSGANVLTF	TGTGCCAGCAGCCGTACCCATAGCGGGGGATACTCTGGGGCCAACGTCCTGACTTTC
.	.	TRBV3-1/TRBV3-2	TRBJ2-5	CASSHAAAEETQYF	TGTGCCAGCAGCCACGCCGCGGCGGAAGAGACCCAGTACTTC
TRBD2	.	TRBV5-4	TRBJ2-1	CASSLTSGNNEQFF	TGTGCCAGCAGCCTGACTAGCGGGAACAATGAGCAGTTCTTC
.	.	TRBV15	TRBJ1-1	CATSIRAFMNTEAFF	TGTGCCACCAGCATCAGGGCTTTCATGAACACTGAAGCTTTCTTT
TRBD2	.	TRBV7-2	TRBJ2-2	CASSVLAVLGTGELFF	TGTGCCAGCAGCGTACTAGCGGTCCTCGGCACCGGGGAGCTGTTTTTT
TRBD2	.	TRBV7-9	TRBJ2-7	CASSLTLAGGNGEQYF	TGTGCCAGCAGCCTAACCCTAGCGGGGGGAAACGGCGAGCAGTACTTC